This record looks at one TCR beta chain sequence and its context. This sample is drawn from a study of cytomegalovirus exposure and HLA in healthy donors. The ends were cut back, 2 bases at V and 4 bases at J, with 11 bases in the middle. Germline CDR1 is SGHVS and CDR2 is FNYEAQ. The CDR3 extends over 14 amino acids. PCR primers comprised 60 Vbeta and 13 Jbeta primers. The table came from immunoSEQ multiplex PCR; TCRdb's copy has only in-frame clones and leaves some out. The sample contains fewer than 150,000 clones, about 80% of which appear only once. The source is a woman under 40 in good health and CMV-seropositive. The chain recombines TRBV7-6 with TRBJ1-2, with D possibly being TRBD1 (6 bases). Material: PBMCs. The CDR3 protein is CASSLNRDAYGYTF. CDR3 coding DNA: TGTGCCAGCAGCTTAAACAGGGATGCCTATGGCTACACCTTC.